These 22 T cell receptor beta chains share one sample of origin, sequenced in a study of shared clonotypes between healthy human individuals. Profiled with immunoSEQ multiplex PCR; TCRdb holds only in-frame clones, not every one. The data hold about 2 million clones, with roughly 96% observed a single time. Sequenced sample: naive CD4+ T cells sorted from blood. This sample's subset: CD45RA+ positively selected. These receptors came from a man between 18 and 29 years old in good health.

The rearrangement joins TRBV25-1 to TRBJ1-1; tentatively, D is TRBD1 (5 bases). V was clipped by 6 bases and J by 0 bases, with 11 bases between them. Germline CDR1 MGHDK, CDR2 SYGVNS. CDR3 size: 14 residues. CDR3 DNA sequence: TGTGCCAGCAGCTTGGCGGGGGTGAACACTGAAGCTTTCTTT. The encoded protein is CASSLAGVNTEAFF.

The chain has TRBV6-5 and TRBJ1-6; 7 bases agree with TRBD1. The J segment lost 9 bases and the V segment lost 4 bases, leaving 12 bases of the junction unmatched. The germline V gene has CDR1 MNHEY and CDR2 SVGAGI. This CDR3 has 16 amino acids. CDR3: CASSLQGVSVISPLHF. The CDR3 DNA follows: TGTGCCAGCAGTTTGCAGGGGGTGAGCGTTATTTCACCCCTCCACTTT.

J is TRBJ1-2 and V is TRBV5-4, with D maybe TRBD1 (5 bases). This CDR3 is 13 amino acids long. Trimming left V 1 base short and J 8 bases short, with 12 bases between. CDR1 and CDR2 (germline): SGHNT, YYREEE (reference sequence). The CDR3 is CASSLLQGRGYTF. Here the CDR3 DNA reads TGTGCCAGCAGCTTGTTGCAGGGTAGAGGCTACACCTTC.

A note on this clone: Other nucleotide sequences from this sample produce the same CDR3. The rearrangement joins TRBV5-1 to TRBJ2-5; D possibly uses TRBD1 or TRBD2 (6 bases each). The CDR3 totals 13 residues. V lost 1 base and J lost 5, with 9 bases in between. Per germline, CDR1 SGHRS and CDR2 YFSETQ. CDR3: CASSLRGEETQYF. CDR3 coding DNA: TGCGCCAGCAGCTTGAGGGGGGAGGAGACCCAGTACTTC.

The chain is built from TRBV28 and TRBJ2-1, with D possibly being TRBD2 (6 bases). In germline, CDR1 is MDHEN, CDR2 SYDVKM. The CDR3 totals 14 residues. V was trimmed by 8 bases and J by 5 bases, leaving 16 bases between them. DNA for the CDR3: TGTGCCAGCCGCCAATCTGGGGGGAACAATGAGCAGTTCTTC. The encoded protein is CASRQSGGNNEQFF.

This chain uses TRBV19 with TRBJ1-2; no clear D. The V and J ends lost 4 bases and 4 bases respectively, with 16 bases between them. CDR1 is LNHDA, CDR2 SQIVND, per germline (reference sequence). This CDR3 comprises 15 residues. In DNA, the CDR3 is TGTGCCAGTAGTAATCGAGCGCCGGAAATCTATGGCTACACCTTC. Protein: CASSNRAPEIYGYTF.

Concerning this clone: The sample carries other DNA sequences with the same CDR3. This chain uses TRBV6-1 with TRBJ2-3; D is undetermined. The CDR3 runs 11 residues. Germline values: CDR1 MNHNS, CDR2 SASEGT. Trimming left V 4 bases short and J 6 bases short, with 5 bases between. The CDR3 sequence is CASSVSDTQYF. Here the CDR3 DNA reads TGTGCCAGCAGTGTATCGGATACGCAGTATTTT.

The chain employs TRBV2 and TRBJ2-2, with D possibly matching TRBD1 (6 bases). This CDR3 contains 12 residues. The V end was cut by 6 bases, the J end by 8 bases, with 10 bases between. Germline V lookup: CDR1 SNHLY, CDR2 FYNNEI. This CDR3 is CASRDSKGELFF. The CDR3 nucleotides read TGTGCCAGCAGGGACAGTAAGGGGGAGCTGTTTTTT.

The chain uses TRBV7-2 and TRBJ1-3; D may be TRBD1 (6 bases). The CDR3 sequence is 12 residues long. The V gene's germline CDR1 is SGHTA and CDR2 FQGNSA. Trimming left V 3 bases short and J 7 bases short, with 7 bases between. The CDR3 DNA reads TGTGCCAGCAGCTTCAGGGGTAACACCATATATTTT. Translating it yields CASSFRGNTIYF.

The V call is TRBV27, the J call TRBJ2-7; TRBD2 matches 7 bases. CDR3 size: 14 residues. Trimming at V came to 6 bases and at J to 2 bases, leaving 7 bases not matched to a gene. In germline, CDR1 is MNHEY, CDR2 SMNVEV (reference sequence). The CDR3 loop reads CASSHGTKPYEQYF. The CDR3 DNA sequence: TGTGCCAGCAGCCACGGGACTAAACCCTACGAGCAGTACTTC.

With regard to this clone: At the DNA level, this CDR3 is encoded by other sequences in the same sample as well. The rearrangement joins TRBV6-6 to TRBJ2-5; 10 bases are shared with TRBD2. CDR1 MNHNY and CDR2 SVGAGI come from the germline V gene (reference sequence). The CDR3 extends over 13 amino acids. Trimming at V came to 6 bases and at J to 4 bases, leaving 2 bases not matched to a gene. CDR3 in amino acids: CASRVAGGETQYF. In DNA form, the CDR3 reads TGTGCCAGCAGGGTAGCGGGAGGAGAGACCCAGTACTTC.

V and J are TRBV6-1 and TRBJ1-5; TRBD1 might be the D (5 bases). Trimming stripped 10 bases from V and 7 bases from J, with 23 bases between. The CDR3 spans 15 residues. Germline assignment: CDR1 MNHNS and CDR2 SASEGT. In DNA form, the CDR3 reads TGTGCCACCCTGAACCTGGGGCAGATGGGACAGCCCCAGCATTTT. Translation gives CATLNLGQMGQPQHF.

V is TRBV28 and J is TRBJ1-4; D remains unclear. The CDR3 covers 14 residues. Germline-derived CDR1 and CDR2 are MDHEN and SYDVKM. V lost 6 bases to trimming and J lost 6 bases, with 14 bases between them. This CDR3 is CASSPLMMDEKLFF. The CDR3 DNA reads as TGTGCCAGCAGCCCTCTGATGATGGATGAAAAACTGTTTTTT. The full variable domain, completed using reference TRBV28 and TRBJ1-4, is DVKVTQSSRYLVKRTGEKVFLECVQDMDHENMFWYRQDPGLGLRLIYFSYDVKMKEKGDIPEGYSVSREKKERFSLILESASTNQTSMYLCASSPLMMDEKLFFGSGTQLSVL.

The chain carries TRBV14 and TRBJ2-6; D not certain. Germline loops: CDR1 SGHDN, CDR2 FVKESK. Between the trimmed V and J ends, which lost 6 bases and 8 bases, there was a span of 11 bases. CDR3 size: 13 residues. CDR3 nucleotides: TGTGCCAGCAGTCTCGTAGGGCCCAACGTCCTGACTTTC. Its protein is CASSLVGPNVLTF.

This chain connects TRBV5-8 to TRBJ2-3, with 10 positions matching TRBD2. This CDR3 comprises 17 residues. Germline CDR1 and CDR2: SGHTS and YDEGEE. J lost 0 bases, V lost 3 bases, and 7 bases had no gene match. CDR3 bases: TGTGCCAGCAGCTGGGGAGTAGCGGGAGGCAGCACAGATACGCAGTATTTT. As protein: CASSWGVAGGSTDTQYF.

This clone was detected only once. This chain joins TRBV27 and TRBJ2-7; 9 bases are a match to TRBD2. The germline CDR1 and CDR2 sequences are MNHEY and SMNVEV (reference sequence). The J segment lost 2 bases and the V segment lost 2 bases, leaving 4 bases of the junction unmatched. CDR3 length equals 15 residues. The CDR3 loop is CASSLKRGVPYEQYF. The CDR3 bases are TGTGCCAGCAGTTTAAAGCGGGGGGTCCCCTACGAGCAGTACTTC.

The chain joins TRBV10-3 to TRBJ1-2; D not resolved. Germline CDR1 and CDR2: ENHRY and SYGVKD. The CDR3 consists of 14 residues. With 0 bases removed from V and 5 bases from J, the gap between germline ends came to 10 bases. The CDR3 region is CAISESGETYGYTF. The CDR3 DNA follows: TGTGCCATCAGTGAGTCAGGAGAGACGTATGGCTACACCTTC.

The V gene is TRBV28, the J gene TRBJ1-5; the D gene is possibly TRBD1 (5 bases). With 5 bases removed from V and 5 bases from J, the gap between germline ends came to 10 bases. The CDR3 covers 13 residues. Germline V CDR1 and CDR2: MDHEN, SYDVKM. CDR3: CASSPPGDQPQHF. DNA of the CDR3: TGTGCCAGCAGTCCGCCGGGGGATCAGCCCCAGCATTTT.

The rearrangement links TRBV5-1 to TRBJ1-1; D perhaps matches TRBD1 (6 bases). This CDR3 has 16 residues. V was pared by 4 bases and J by 1 base, with 17 bases between. The V gene's germline CDR1 is SGHRS and CDR2 YFSETQ. Here the CDR3 DNA reads TGCGCCAGCAGCCTATCGTCCCGGGACAAGAACACTGAAGCTTTCTTT. This translates into CASSLSSRDKNTEAFF.

The V call is TRBV19, the J call TRBJ2-4, with D unresolved. Trimming took off 5 bases at V and 0 bases at J, with 14 bases between the two ends. CDR3 length: 16 residues. In germline, CDR1 is LNHDA, CDR2 SQIVND (reference sequence). The CDR3 is CASSSAGPIAKNIQYF. CDR3 sequence (DNA): TGTGCCAGTAGTTCGGCCGGTCCTATAGCCAAAAACATTCAGTACTTC. Based on the CDR3 plus reference TRBV19 and TRBJ2-4, the full variable domain is DGGITQSPKYLFRKEGQNVTLSCEQNLNHDAMYWYRQDPGQGLRLIYYSQIVNDFQKGDIAEGYSVSREKKESFPLTVTSAQKNPTAFYLCASSSAGPIAKNIQYFGAGTRLSVL.

The rearrangement joins TRBV5-1 to TRBJ2-7; D call uncertain. Germline CDR1 reads SGHRS; CDR2 reads YFSETQ. V was clipped by 3 bases and J by 4 bases, with 8 bases between them. The CDR3 runs to 12 residues. CDR3 residues: CASSSLKYEQYF. The CDR3 nucleotides read TGCGCCAGCAGCTCCCTAAAGTACGAGCAGTACTTC.

The chain is built from TRBV6-6 and TRBJ2-1; 10 positions agree with TRBD2. After removal of 6 bases from V and 2 bases from J, the junction contained 4 bases not matched to a gene. Germline values: CDR1 MNHNY, CDR2 SVGAGI (reference sequence). The CDR3 has 15 residues. This chain's CDR3 is CASRVAGGTYNEQFF. CDR3 DNA: TGTGCCAGCAGAGTAGCGGGAGGAACCTACAATGAGCAGTTCTTC.